The sequence of this TCR beta chain was determined in a study of blood T cell repertoires in COVID-19. About the study: Sites in the United States, Italy and Spain provided acute and convalescent COVID-19 samples. Nucleic acid was either cDNA or gDNA, and it came from T cells, B-cell-depleted T cells, or PBMCs.

In the original analysis: Quantification of nucleated cells was approximated via reference gene primer amplification. Measured with immunoSEQ multiplex PCR; TCRdb has only the in-frame clones, and not every one. From that table come the V and J calls and clone size; the DNA was used to work out D and trimming. The sample holds roughly 130,000 clones, approximately 79% seen once. This clone has a single count. The CDR3 loop spans 16 amino acids. The junction had 5 bases not matched to a gene; V was cut back by 3 bases and J by 2 bases. CDR1 is MNHEY, CDR2 SMNVEV, per germline (reference sequence). The receptor was derived from a man in his 60s with acute or convalescent COVID-19. The chain recombines TRBV27 with TRBJ2-5, with TRBD1 matching 11 bases. Sequencing was done on a sample of peripheral blood. Here the CDR3 reads CASSFGTGGPQETQYF. In DNA, the CDR3 is TGTGCCAGCAGTTTCGGGACAGGGGGACCACAAGAGACCCAGTACTTC.